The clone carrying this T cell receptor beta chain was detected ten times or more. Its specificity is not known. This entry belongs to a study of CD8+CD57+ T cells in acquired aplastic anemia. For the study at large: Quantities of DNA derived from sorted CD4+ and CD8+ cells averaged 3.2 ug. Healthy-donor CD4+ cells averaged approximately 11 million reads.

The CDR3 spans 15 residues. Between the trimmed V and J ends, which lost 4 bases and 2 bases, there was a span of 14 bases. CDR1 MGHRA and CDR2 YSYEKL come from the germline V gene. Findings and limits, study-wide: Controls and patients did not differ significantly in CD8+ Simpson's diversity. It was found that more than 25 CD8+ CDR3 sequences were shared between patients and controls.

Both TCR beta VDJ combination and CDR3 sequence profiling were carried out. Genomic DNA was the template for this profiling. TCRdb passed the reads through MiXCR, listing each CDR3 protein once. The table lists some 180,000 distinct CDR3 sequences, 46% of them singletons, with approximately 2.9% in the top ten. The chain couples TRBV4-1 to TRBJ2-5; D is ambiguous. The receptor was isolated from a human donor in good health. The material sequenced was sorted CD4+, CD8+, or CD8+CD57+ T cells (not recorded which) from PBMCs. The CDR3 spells CASSLERITQETQYF. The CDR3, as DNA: TGCGCCAGCAGCCTCGAGAGGATTACACAAGAGACCCAGTACTTC.